The 4 T cell receptor beta chains reported below all come from one sample, sequenced in a study of control samples from healthy donors and cancer patients (dated by TCRdb to the early 2020s). Libraries came from the immunoSEQ multiplex PCR assay. TCRdb's version of the immuneACCESS table is confined to in-frame rearrangements and falls short of the full clone set. An unresolved V gene accounts for under half of the shortfall where checked; the remainder is of unknown origin. The sample table shows 130,000 or so clones, and more than 80% are seen once. Roughly 43% of the sample rests with the top ten. Material: blood. Receptor source: a man aged 45-65 years in good health.

The chain joins TRBV29-1 to TRBJ2-3; 9 nucleotides line up with TRBD2. The CDR3 extends over 16 amino acids. Germline assignment: CDR1 SQVTM and CDR2 ANQGSEA. With V trimmed by 4 bases and J by 2 bases, 10 bases remained unmatched. The CDR3 coding sequence is TGCAGCGTTGCTGCTTTTAGCGGGGGCTACACAGATACGCAGTATTTT. This sequence encodes CSVAAFSGGYTDTQYF.

The V call is TRBV7-2, the J call TRBJ2-5, with TRBD2 matching 7 bases. The CDR3 spans 15 residues. Germline lookup yields CDR1 SGHTA and CDR2 FQGNSA. The trim removed 8 bases at V and 0 bases at J, leaving 9 bases unmatched. The CDR3 bases are TGTGCCAGCGGGCTGAACGGGGGGTACCAAGAGACCCAGTACTTC. It translates to CASGLNGGYQETQYF.

The chain joins TRBV7-9 to TRBJ1-2; no clear D. The CDR3 loop spans 13 amino acids. Germline V CDR1 and CDR2: SEHNR, FQNEAQ (reference sequence). With 5 bases removed from V and 2 bases from J, the gap between germline ends came to 9 bases. DNA for the CDR3: TGTGCCAGCAGCCCTCCGGGGAACTATGGCTACACCTTC. It codes for CASSPPGNYGYTF.

CDR3 sequence: CASSQGQGFHEQYF. In DNA form, the CDR3 reads TGCGCCAGCAGCCAAGGACAAGGGTTCCACGAGCAGTACTTC. The rearrangement links TRBV4-1 to TRBJ2-7; D gene unclear. Germline lookup yields CDR1 MGHRA and CDR2 YSYEKL. The length of the CDR3 is 14 residues. The germline V and J ends were trimmed by 1 base and 5 bases, with 12 bases remaining between them.